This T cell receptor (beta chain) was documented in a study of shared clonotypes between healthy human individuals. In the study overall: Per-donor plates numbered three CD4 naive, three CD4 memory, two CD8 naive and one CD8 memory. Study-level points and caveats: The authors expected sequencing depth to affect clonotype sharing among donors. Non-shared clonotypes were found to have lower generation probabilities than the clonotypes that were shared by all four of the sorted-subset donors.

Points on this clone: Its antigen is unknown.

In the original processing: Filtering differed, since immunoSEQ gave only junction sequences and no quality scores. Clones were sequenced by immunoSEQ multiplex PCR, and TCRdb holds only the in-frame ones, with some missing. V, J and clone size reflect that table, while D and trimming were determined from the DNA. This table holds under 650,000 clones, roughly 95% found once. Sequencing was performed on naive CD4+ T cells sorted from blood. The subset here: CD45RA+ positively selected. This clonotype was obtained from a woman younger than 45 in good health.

The CDR3 here is CASSPTGQDYGYTF. The CDR3 DNA follows: TGTGCCAGCAGCCCGACAGGGCAGGACTATGGCTACACCTTC. The chain has TRBV5-6 and TRBJ1-2, with 7 bases lining up with TRBD1. V was pared by 4 bases and J by 3 bases, with 6 bases of the junction left unmatched. The CDR3 has 14 amino acids. Germline CDR1 SGHDT, CDR2 YYEEEE.